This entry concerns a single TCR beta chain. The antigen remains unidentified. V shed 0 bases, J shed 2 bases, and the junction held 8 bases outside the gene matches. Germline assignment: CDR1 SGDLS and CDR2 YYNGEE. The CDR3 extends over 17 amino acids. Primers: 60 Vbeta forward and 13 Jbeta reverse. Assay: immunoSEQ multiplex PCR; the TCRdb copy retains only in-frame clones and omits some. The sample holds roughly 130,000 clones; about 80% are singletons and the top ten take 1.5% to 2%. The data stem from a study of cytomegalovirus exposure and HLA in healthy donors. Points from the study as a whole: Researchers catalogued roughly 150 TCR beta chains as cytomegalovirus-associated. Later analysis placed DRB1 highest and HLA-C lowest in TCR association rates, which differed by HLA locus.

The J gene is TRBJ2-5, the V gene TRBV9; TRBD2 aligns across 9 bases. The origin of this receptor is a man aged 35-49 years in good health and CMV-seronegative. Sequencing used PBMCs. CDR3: CASSVAAGGRWQETQYF. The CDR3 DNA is TGTGCCAGCAGCGTAGCAGCGGGGGGAAGATGGCAAGAGACCCAGTACTTC.